What follows is one TCR beta chain and its context. CDR1 is SGDLS, CDR2 YYNGEE, per germline. CDR3 length equals 15 residues. V lost 2 bases, J lost 9 bases, and 18 bases lay in between. In the study's own analysis: Estimation of nucleated cell counts was performed using reference gene primer amplification. Some clones are missing from TCRdb's copy, which holds only in-frame ones; the method was immunoSEQ multiplex PCR. The DNA gave D and trimming, while V, J and clone size come from that table. The profile shows over 60,000 clones, approximately 90% of them singletons. This sample was taken from a study of blood T cell repertoires in COVID-19. About the study: T cells, B-cell-depleted T cells, or PBMCs provided the cDNA or gDNA that served as material.

This chain uses TRBV9 with TRBJ2-1; weak D call: TRBD1 (7 bases). Material for sequencing was peripheral blood. This sequence was found in a woman of 80 years or more with active COVID-19. The CDR3 nucleotides read TGTGCCAGCAGCGTGAGGGGGCAGGACTATGGTGAGCAGTTCTTC. It is translated as CASSVRGQDYGEQFF. The whole variable domain, remainder taken from reference TRBV9 and TRBJ2-1, is DSGVTQTPKHLITATGQRVTLRCSPRSGDLSVYWYQQSLDQGLQFLIQYYNGEERAKGNILERFSAQQFPDLHSELNLSSLELGDSALYFCASSVRGQDYGEQFFGPGTRLTVL.